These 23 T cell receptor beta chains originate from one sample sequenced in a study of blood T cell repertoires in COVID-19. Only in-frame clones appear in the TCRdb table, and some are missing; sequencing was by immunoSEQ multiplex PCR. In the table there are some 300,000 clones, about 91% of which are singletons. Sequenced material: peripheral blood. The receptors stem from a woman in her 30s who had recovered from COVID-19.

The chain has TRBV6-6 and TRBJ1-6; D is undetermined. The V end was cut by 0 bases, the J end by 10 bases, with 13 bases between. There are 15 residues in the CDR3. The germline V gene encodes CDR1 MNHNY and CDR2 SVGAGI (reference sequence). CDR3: CASSYSMPRSSPLHF. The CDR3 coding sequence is TGTGCCAGCAGTTACTCGATGCCCCGGAGCTCACCCCTCCACTTT.

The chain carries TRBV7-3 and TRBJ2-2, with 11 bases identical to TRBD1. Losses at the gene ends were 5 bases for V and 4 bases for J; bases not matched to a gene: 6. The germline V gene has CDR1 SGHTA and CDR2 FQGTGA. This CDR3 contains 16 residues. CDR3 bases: TGTGCCAGCAGCCCTGGGACAGGGGGGATCACCGGGGAGCTGTTTTTT. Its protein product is CASSPGTGGITGELFF.

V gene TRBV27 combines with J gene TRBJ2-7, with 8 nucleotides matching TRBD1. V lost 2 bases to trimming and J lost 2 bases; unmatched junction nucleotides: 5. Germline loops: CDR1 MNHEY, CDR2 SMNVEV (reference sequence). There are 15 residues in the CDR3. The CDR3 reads CASSLVQGVPYEQYF. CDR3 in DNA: TGTGCCAGCAGTTTAGTACAGGGGGTCCCCTACGAGCAGTACTTC.

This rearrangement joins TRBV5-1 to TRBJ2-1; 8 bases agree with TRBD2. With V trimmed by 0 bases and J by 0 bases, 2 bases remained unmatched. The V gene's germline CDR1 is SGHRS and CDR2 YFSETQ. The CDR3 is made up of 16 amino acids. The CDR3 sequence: CASSLGLAGSYNEQFF. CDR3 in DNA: TGCGCCAGCAGCTTGGGGCTAGCGGGCTCCTACAATGAGCAGTTCTTC.

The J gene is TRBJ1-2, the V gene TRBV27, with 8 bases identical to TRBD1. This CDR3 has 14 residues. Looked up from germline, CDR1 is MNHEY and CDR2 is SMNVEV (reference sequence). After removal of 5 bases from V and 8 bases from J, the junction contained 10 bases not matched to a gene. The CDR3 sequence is CASSPRDRSGGYTF. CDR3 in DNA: TGTGCCAGCAGTCCCCGGGACAGGTCGGGGGGCTACACCTTC.

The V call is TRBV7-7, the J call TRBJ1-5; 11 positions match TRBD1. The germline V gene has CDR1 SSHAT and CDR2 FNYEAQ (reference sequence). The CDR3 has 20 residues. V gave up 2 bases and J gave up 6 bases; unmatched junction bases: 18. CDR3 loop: CASSLFRTGGDQGPVQPQHF. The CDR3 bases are TGTGCCAGCAGCTTATTTCGGACAGGGGGCGACCAGGGCCCGGTTCAGCCCCAGCATTTT.

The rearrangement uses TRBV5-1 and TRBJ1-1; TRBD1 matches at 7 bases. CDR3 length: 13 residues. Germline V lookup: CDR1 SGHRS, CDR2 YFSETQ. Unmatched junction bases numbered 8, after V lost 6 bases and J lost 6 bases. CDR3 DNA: TGCGCCAGCAAGACAGGGTTCTCGTCTGAAGCTTTCTTT. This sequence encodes CASKTGFSSEAFF.

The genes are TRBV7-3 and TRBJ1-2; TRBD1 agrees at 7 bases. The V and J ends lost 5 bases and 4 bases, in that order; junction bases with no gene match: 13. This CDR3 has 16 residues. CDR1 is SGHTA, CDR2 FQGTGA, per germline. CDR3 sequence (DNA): TGTGCCAGCAGCCCGAGTCCAACCGGGACAGTCTATGGCTACACCTTC. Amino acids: CASSPSPTGTVYGYTF.

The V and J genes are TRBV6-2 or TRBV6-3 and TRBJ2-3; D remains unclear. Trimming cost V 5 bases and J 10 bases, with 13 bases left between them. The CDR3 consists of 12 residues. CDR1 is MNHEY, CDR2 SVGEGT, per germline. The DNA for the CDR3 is TGTGCCAGCAGTGCGGCTGAGGTTTCGCAGTATTTT. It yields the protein CASSAAEVSQYF.

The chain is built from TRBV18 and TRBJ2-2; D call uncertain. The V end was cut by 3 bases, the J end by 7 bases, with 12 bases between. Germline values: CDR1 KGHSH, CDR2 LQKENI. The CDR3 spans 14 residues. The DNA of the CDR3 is TGTGCCAGCTCACCGGCTGGCTTTATCGGGGAGCTGTTTTTT. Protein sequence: CASSPAGFIGELFF.

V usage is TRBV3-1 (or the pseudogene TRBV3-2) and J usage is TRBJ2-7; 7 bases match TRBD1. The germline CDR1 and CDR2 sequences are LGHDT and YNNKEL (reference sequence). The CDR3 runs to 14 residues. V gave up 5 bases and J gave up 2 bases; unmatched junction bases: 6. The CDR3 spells CASSDRDRAYEQYF. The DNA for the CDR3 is TGTGCCAGCAGCGACAGGGACAGAGCCTACGAGCAGTACTTC.

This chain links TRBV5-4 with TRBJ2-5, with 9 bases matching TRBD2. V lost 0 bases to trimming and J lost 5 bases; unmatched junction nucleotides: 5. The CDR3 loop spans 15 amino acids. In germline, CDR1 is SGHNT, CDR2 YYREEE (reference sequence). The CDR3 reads CASSLGGGGDETQYF. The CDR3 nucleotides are TGTGCCAGCAGCTTGGGCGGGGGGGGCGACGAGACCCAGTACTTC.

Here the CDR3 DNA reads TGTGCCAGCAGTTACGGGACAGGGACTTACTTCTACGAGCAGTACTTC. It codes for CASSYGTGTYFYEQYF. This rearrangement joins TRBV6-5 to TRBJ2-7; 9 bases align to TRBD1. Germline-derived CDR1 and CDR2 are MNHEY and SVGAGI. This CDR3 is 16 amino acids long. Trimming took 2 bases from V and 3 from J; bases not matched to a gene: 8.

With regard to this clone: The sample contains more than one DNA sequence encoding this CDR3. CDR3 loop: CASSLSGYNEQFF. CDR3 bases: TGTGCCAGCAGTTTATCGGGGTACAATGAGCAGTTCTTC. The rearrangement links TRBV12-3 or TRBV12-4 to TRBJ2-1; maybe TRBD2 (5 bases). V gave up 2 bases and J gave up 4 bases, with 6 bases separating them. The CDR3 runs 13 residues.

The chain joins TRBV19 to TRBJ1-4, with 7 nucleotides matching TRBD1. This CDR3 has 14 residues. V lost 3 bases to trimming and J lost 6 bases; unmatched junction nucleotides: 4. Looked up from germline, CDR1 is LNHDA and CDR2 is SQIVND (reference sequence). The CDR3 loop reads CASSMYQGDEKLFF. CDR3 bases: TGTGCCAGTAGTATGTACCAGGGGGATGAAAAACTGTTTTTT.

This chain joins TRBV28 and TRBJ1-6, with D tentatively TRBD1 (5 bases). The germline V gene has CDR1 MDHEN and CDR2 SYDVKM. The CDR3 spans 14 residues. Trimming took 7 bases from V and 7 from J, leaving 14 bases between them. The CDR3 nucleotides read TGTGCCAGCACCCAGAGGGGAGGGAATTCACCCCTCCACTTT. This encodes CASTQRGGNSPLHF.

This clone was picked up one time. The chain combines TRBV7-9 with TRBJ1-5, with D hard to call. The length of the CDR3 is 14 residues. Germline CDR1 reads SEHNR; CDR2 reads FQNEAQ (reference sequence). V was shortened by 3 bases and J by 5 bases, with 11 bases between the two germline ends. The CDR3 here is CASSLEDGHQPQHF. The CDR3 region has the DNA TGTGCCAGCAGCTTGGAGGACGGGCATCAGCCCCAGCATTTT.

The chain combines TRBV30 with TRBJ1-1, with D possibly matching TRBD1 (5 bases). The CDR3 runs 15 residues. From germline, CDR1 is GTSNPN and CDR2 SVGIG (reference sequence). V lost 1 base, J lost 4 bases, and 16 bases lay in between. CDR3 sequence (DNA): TGTGCCTGGAGTGCCCCTACACAGGTGATCACTGAAGCTTTCTTT. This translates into CAWSAPTQVITEAFF.

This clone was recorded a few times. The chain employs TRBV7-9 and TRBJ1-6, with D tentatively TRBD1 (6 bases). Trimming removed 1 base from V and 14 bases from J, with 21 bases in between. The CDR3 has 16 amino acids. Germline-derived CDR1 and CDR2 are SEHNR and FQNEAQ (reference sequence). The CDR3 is CASSLGVRGGLLSLHF. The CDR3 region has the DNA TGTGCCAGCAGCTTAGGTGTGAGGGGGGGACTTTTGTCCCTCCACTTT.

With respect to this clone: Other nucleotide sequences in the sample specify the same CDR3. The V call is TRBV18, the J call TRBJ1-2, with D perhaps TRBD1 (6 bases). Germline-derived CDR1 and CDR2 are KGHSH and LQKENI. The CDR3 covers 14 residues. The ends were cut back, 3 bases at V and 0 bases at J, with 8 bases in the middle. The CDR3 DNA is TGTGCCAGCTCACCCGGACAGACTAACTATGGCTACACCTTC. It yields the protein CASSPGQTNYGYTF.

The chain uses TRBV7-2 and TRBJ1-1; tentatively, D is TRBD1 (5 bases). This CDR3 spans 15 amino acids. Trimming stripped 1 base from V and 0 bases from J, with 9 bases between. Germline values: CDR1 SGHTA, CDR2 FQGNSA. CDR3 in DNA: TGTGCCAGCAGCTTAGGGGGCAGTTTGAACACTGAAGCTTTCTTT. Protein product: CASSLGGSLNTEAFF.

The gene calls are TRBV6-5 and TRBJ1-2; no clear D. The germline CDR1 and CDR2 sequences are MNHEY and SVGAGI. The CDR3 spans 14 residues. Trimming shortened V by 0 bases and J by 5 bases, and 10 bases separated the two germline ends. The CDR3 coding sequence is TGTGCCAGCAGTTACTCGCCCAGGATTTATGGCTACACCTTC. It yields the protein CASSYSPRIYGYTF.

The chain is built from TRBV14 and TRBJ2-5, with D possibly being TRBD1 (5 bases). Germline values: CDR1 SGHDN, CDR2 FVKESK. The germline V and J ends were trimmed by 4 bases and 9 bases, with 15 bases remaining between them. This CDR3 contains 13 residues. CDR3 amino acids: CASSRTTVGAQYF. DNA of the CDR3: TGTGCCAGCAGCCGAACAACAGTAGGGGCCCAGTACTTC.